These 26 T cell receptor beta chains originate from one sample sequenced in a study of graft-versus-host responses after intestinal transplantation (dated by TCRdb to about 2021). The library was obtained by the immunoSEQ multiplex PCR assay. As stored in TCRdb, this immuneACCESS dataset retains in-frame rearrangements with V and J assigned. A fraction of the clones does not appear; measured against another copy, unresolved V genes explain less than half of the discrepancy, and the remainder lacks a known reason. In all, the sample holds some 45,000 clones, and 75% to 95% of those were seen once. The top ten hold approximately 4.4% of the sample. The sequencing here drew on PBMCs, taken 524 days after transplant. The receptors derive from a human patient who received an intestinal transplant, so some T cells may come from the graft donor.

To note about this clone: The sample holds other DNA sequences that translate to the same CDR3. The chain couples TRBV9 to TRBJ2-5; weak D call: TRBD2 (6 bases). This CDR3 comprises 14 residues. The V gene lost 0 bases and the J gene lost 1 base, with 7 bases spanning the gap. Germline loops: CDR1 SGDLS, CDR2 YYNGEE. The CDR3 loop reads CASSVGDSQETQYF. The CDR3 nucleotides are TGTGCCAGCAGCGTAGGGGACTCCCAAGAGACCCAGTACTTC.

The J gene is TRBJ2-7, the V gene TRBV4-2; D is perhaps TRBD1 or TRBD2 (5 bases each). Germline V gene data show CDR1 as LGHNA and CDR2 as YNFKEQ. The CDR3 runs to 15 residues. The V end lost 5 bases, the J end lost 7 bases, and 21 bases lay between the germline ends. CDR3: CASSLTQGEIREQYF. CDR3 DNA sequence: TGTGCCAGCAGCTTGACCCAGGGAGAGATAAGGGAGCAGTACTTC.

The table lists this clone with a count of one. CDR3 DNA sequence: TGCGCCAGCAGCTTGAGGAGGTCTAACACTGAAGCTTTCTTT. This sequence encodes CASSLRRSNTEAFF. The chain couples TRBV5-1 to TRBJ1-1; no firm D call. The CDR3 totals 14 residues. Germline CDR1 and CDR2: SGHRS and YFSETQ. Between the trimmed V and J ends, which lost 1 base and 2 bases, there was a span of 9 bases.

The count of this clone is one. This sequence joins TRBV28 and TRBJ1-1; perhaps TRBD1 as D (6 bases). V shed 10 bases and J shed 2 bases, with 14 bases lying between them. The CDR3 sequence is 13 residues long. Germline V gene data show CDR1 as MDHEN and CDR2 as SYDVKM. The CDR3 region has the DNA TGTGCCACCCAGGACAGAACTAACACTGAAGCTTTCTTT. This codes for CATQDRTNTEAFF.

The chain has TRBV7-3 and TRBJ2-5; TRBD1 matches 7 bases. Germline values: CDR1 SGHTA, CDR2 FQGTGA. J gave up 5 bases and V 5 bases, and 5 bases lay outside the gene matches. There are 13 residues in the CDR3. This CDR3 reads CASSPTGSETQYF. The CDR3 region has the DNA TGTGCCAGCAGCCCGACAGGGAGCGAGACCCAGTACTTC. The variable domain in full, completed from reference TRBV7-3 and TRBJ2-5, reads GAGVSQTPSNKVTEKGKYVELRCDPISGHTALYWYRQSLGQGPEFLIYFQGTGAADDSGLPNDRFFAVRPEGSVSTLKIQRTERGDSAVYLCASSPTGSETQYFGPGTRLLVL.

This clone was seen just once. The chain uses TRBV19 and TRBJ2-3, with D tentatively TRBD1 (5 bases). V dropped 0 bases and J dropped 2 bases, with 6 bases sitting between them. This CDR3 spans 14 amino acids. CDR1 LNHDA and CDR2 SQIVND come from the germline V gene (reference sequence). In DNA form, the CDR3 reads TGTGCCAGTAGTATAGACAGGGCCACAGATACGCAGTATTTT. Encoded protein: CASSIDRATDTQYF.

The V and J genes are TRBV23-1 and TRBJ1-4; D remains ambiguous. TRBV23-1 is labeled an ORF, and its function is uncertain. V shed 4 bases and J shed 5 bases, with 5 bases lying between them. This CDR3 is built from 12 residues. CDR3 sequence: CASSLSNEKLFF. CDR3 nucleotide sequence: TGCGCCAGCAGTCTCTCGAATGAAAAACTGTTTTTT.

The CDR3 bases are TGTGCCTGGAGTATTTGGGGGACTAGCGGGGACACAGATACGCAGTATTTT. This translates into CAWSIWGTSGDTDTQYF. J is TRBJ2-3 and V is TRBV30; 13 positions match TRBD2. This CDR3 region has 17 residues. Germline CDR1 GTSNPN, CDR2 SVGIG (reference sequence). J was trimmed by 2 bases and V by 2 bases; bases with no gene match: 7. The entire variable domain, with the rest obtained from reference TRBV30 and TRBJ2-3, is as follows: SQTIHQWPATLVQPVGSPLSLECTVEGTSNPNLYWYRQAAGRGLQLLFYSVGIGQISSEVPQNLSASRPQDRQFILSSKKLLLSDSGFYLCAWSIWGTSGDTDTQYFGPGTRLTVL.

V usage is TRBV10-3 and J usage is TRBJ1-1; no firm D call. CDR3 length: 15 residues. Germline V gene data show CDR1 as ENHRY and CDR2 as SYGVKD. V dropped 2 bases and J dropped 1 base, with 11 bases sitting between them. CDR3 coding DNA: TGTGCCATCAGTGAGCAAGGATCTGGGAACACTGAAGCTTTCTTT. Translation: CAISEQGSGNTEAFF.

V is TRBV10-3 and J is TRBJ1-6; tentatively, D is TRBD1 (5 bases). V lost 2 bases, J lost 7 bases, and 6 bases lay in between. There are 13 residues in the CDR3. The germline V gene encodes CDR1 ENHRY and CDR2 SYGVKD. The CDR3 is CAISEGQNSPLHF. The CDR3 DNA sequence: TGTGCCATCAGTGAGGGACAAAATTCACCCCTCCACTTT.

The chain has TRBV14 and TRBJ1-2; 11 bases match TRBD1. V shed 4 bases, J shed 5 bases, and the junction held 6 bases outside the gene matches. The CDR3 sequence is 15 residues long. CDR1 and CDR2 from the germline V gene are SGHDN and FVKESK. The CDR3 DNA sequence: TGTGCCAGCAGCCCAGGACAGGGGGCCGGGTATGGCTACACCTTC. Translated: CASSPGQGAGYGYTF.

The chain joins TRBV14 to TRBJ2-5; TRBD1 might be the D (5 bases). Trimming stripped 4 bases from V and 2 bases from J, with 11 bases between. The CDR3 runs to 14 residues. Germline CDR1 and CDR2: SGHDN and FVKESK. The CDR3 DNA sequence: TGTGCCAGCAGCCCTAGACAGATACAAGAGACCCAGTACTTC. This encodes CASSPRQIQETQYF.

V gene TRBV6-6 combines with J gene TRBJ2-1; 8 nucleotides agree with TRBD1. The CDR3 sequence is 15 residues long. The ends lost 5 bases at V and 7 bases at J; junction bases unmatched: 10. Germline CDR1 and CDR2: MNHNY and SVGAGI (reference sequence). The CDR3 DNA follows: TGTGCCAGCAGTCCGGGACAGGCAGGCGGGAATGAGCAGTTCTTC. The encoded protein is CASSPGQAGGNEQFF.

The chain links TRBV10-3 to TRBJ2-2; D gene ambiguous. V lost 9 bases to trimming and J lost 1 base, with 6 bases between them. There are 12 residues in the CDR3. Germline values: CDR1 ENHRY, CDR2 SYGVKD. The chain's CDR3 is CAMGLNTGELFF. CDR3 in DNA: TGTGCCATGGGGTTGAACACCGGGGAGCTGTTTTTT.

V and J are TRBV5-6 and TRBJ1-5; D is perhaps TRBD1 (6 bases). V was clipped by 0 bases and J by 4 bases, with 8 bases between them. Germline assignment: CDR1 SGHDT and CDR2 YYEEEE. This CDR3 comprises 14 residues. CDR3 nucleotide sequence: TGTGCCAGCAGCTTGGAGGGGGATAATCAGCCCCAGCATTTT. It encodes CASSLEGDNQPQHF.

The chain carries TRBV19 and TRBJ2-1; D gene uncertain. V was cut by 7 bases and J by 6 bases, with 16 bases left in between. Germline V gene data show CDR1 as LNHDA and CDR2 as SQIVND (reference sequence). This CDR3 is built from 14 residues. CDR3: CASTERAYGNEQFF. CDR3 DNA: TGTGCCAGTACGGAAAGGGCGTACGGCAATGAGCAGTTCTTC.

This chain links TRBV7-3 with TRBJ2-1, with unresolved D. Trimming pared 0 bases from V and 12 bases from J, leaving 12 bases between. This CDR3 contains 13 residues. CDR1 is SGHTA and CDR2 is FQGTGA in the germline V gene. The CDR3 region is CASSLTSQDSQFF. The DNA of the CDR3 is TGTGCCAGCAGCTTAACTAGCCAGGATTCGCAGTTCTTC.

This clone was detected only once. V is TRBV2 and J is TRBJ1-3; no definite D call. Trimming removed 6 bases from V and 1 base from J, with 7 bases in between. This CDR3 has 13 residues. The germline V gene has CDR1 SNHLY and CDR2 FYNNEI. CDR3 region: CASRITSGNTIYF. The CDR3 DNA reads as TGTGCCAGCAGGATTACATCTGGAAACACCATATATTTT.

This chain connects TRBV27 to TRBJ1-1; D is unresolved. Germline CDR1 reads MNHEY; CDR2 reads SMNVEV (reference sequence). The CDR3 loop spans 13 amino acids. Trimming pared 3 bases from V and 2 bases from J, leaving 7 bases between. The CDR3 here is CASSFNLNTEAFF. CDR3 nucleotide sequence: TGTGCCAGCAGTTTTAACCTCAACACTGAAGCTTTCTTT.

The rearrangement joins TRBV7-9 to TRBJ2-2, with 8 positions matching TRBD2. V dropped 4 bases and J dropped 0; count of bases not matched to a gene: 10. The CDR3 consists of 18 residues. Per germline, CDR1 SEHNR and CDR2 FQNEAQ (reference sequence). CDR3 sequence: CASSSPTGLAANTGELFF. The CDR3 DNA is TGTGCCAGCAGCTCGCCCACCGGACTAGCAGCGAACACCGGGGAGCTGTTTTTT.

The CDR3 spells CASSISGQGNEQYF. CDR3 DNA sequence: TGTGCCAGTAGTATTTCCGGACAGGGGAATGAGCAGTACTTC. The genes are TRBV19 and TRBJ2-7; 9 nucleotides align to TRBD1. CDR3 length: 14 residues. The J segment lost 7 bases and the V segment lost 3 bases, leaving 7 bases of the junction unmatched. Per germline, CDR1 LNHDA and CDR2 SQIVND (reference sequence).

The gene calls are TRBV19 and TRBJ2-7; D possibly matches TRBD1 or TRBD2 (5 bases each). V was trimmed by 3 bases and J by 1 base, leaving 13 bases between them. Germline lookup yields CDR1 LNHDA and CDR2 SQIVND (reference sequence). The CDR3 has 15 amino acids. CDR3 in amino acids: CASSMGPPPSYEQYF. CDR3 coding DNA: TGTGCCAGTAGTATGGGACCGCCGCCTTCCTACGAGCAGTACTTC.

CDR3 DNA sequence: TGTGCCAGCAGTGATATAAACTCCCCGGCCTCTGGAAACACCATATATTTT. It specifies CASSDINSPASGNTIYF. The J gene is TRBJ1-3, the V gene TRBV6-1, with no clear D. V was cut by 3 bases and J by 0 bases, with 15 bases left in between. The germline V gene encodes CDR1 MNHNS and CDR2 SASEGT. The CDR3 is 17 amino acids.

For this clone: The same CDR3 arises from other DNA sequences in this sample as well. The chain employs TRBV7-3 and TRBJ2-7; perhaps D is TRBD1 or TRBD2 (5 bases each). Trimming shortened V by 4 bases and J by 6 bases, and 13 bases separated the two germline ends. The germline CDR1 and CDR2 sequences are SGHTA and FQGTGA. This CDR3 comprises 13 residues. The CDR3 region is CASSSGPRGEQYF. Written as DNA, the CDR3 is TGTGCCAGCAGCTCGGGGCCCCGGGGCGAGCAGTACTTC.

The CDR3 bases are TGCGCCAGCAGCATGGGGGGGTTCAATGAGCAGTTCTTC. Its protein is CASSMGGFNEQFF. The rearrangement links TRBV5-1 to TRBJ2-1, with 7 bases that match TRBD2. CDR3 length: 13 residues. Germline values: CDR1 SGHRS, CDR2 YFSETQ. V was pared by 4 bases and J by 6 bases, with 4 bases of the junction left unmatched. The variable domain in full, with the rest retrieved from reference TRBV5-1 and TRBJ2-1, is KAGVTQTPRYLIKTRGQQVTLSCSPISGHRSVSWYQQTPGQGLQFLFEYFSETQRNKGNFPGRFSGRQFSNSRSEMNVSTLELGDSALYLCASSMGGFNEQFFGPGTRLTVL.

To note about this clone: The junction differs from germline at one of its ends, possibly a read error. V and J are TRBV5-1 and TRBJ1-4; 7 nucleotides match TRBD1. Germline V gene lookup returns CDR1 SGHRS and CDR2 YFSETQ. The CDR3 has 14 residues. The CDR3 protein is CASRLGQSHEKLFF. The DNA of the CDR3 is TGCGCCAGCAGATTGGGACAGAGCCATGAAAAACTGTTTTTT. Full variable domain (missing parts from reference TRBV5-1 and TRBJ1-4): KAGVTQTPRYLIKTRGQQVTLSCSPISGHRSVSWYQQTPGQGLQFLFEYFSETQRNKGNFPGRFSGRQFSNSRSEMNVSTLELGDSALYLCASRLGQSHEKLFFGSGTQLSVL.